The TCR beta chain under discussion was sequenced for a study of PD-1 blockade in classical Hodgkin lymphoma. Study-wide context: Patients in the cohort were put on intravenous nivolumab, 3 mg/kg every 2 weeks.

Regarding this clone: Its antigen is currently unknown.

Measured with immunoSEQ multiplex PCR; TCRdb has only the in-frame clones, and not every one. The data show just over 14,000 clones, around 83% seen once. Germline assignment: CDR1 SEHNR and CDR2 FQNEAQ (reference sequence). CDR3 size: 13 residues. Relapses following autologous stem cell transplantation were seen in all patients, with brentuximab vedotin exposure varying. Study-level results: Unlike CD8+ TCR diversity, which did not rise significantly by C4D1, CD4+ TCR diversity did. The origin of the repertoire differences remains undefined, with disease activity or prior therapy as possible causes.

The source was peripheral blood mononuclear cells (PBMCs), collected before the second cycle of nivolumab. The receptor's source is a human donor with classical Hodgkin lymphoma. This rearrangement joins TRBV7-9 to TRBJ2-2; D ambiguous. DNA of the CDR3: TGTGCACTGGGCAGCGTGATATTCGGGGAGCTGTTTTTT. Amino acid sequence: CALGSVIFGELFF.